This TCR beta chain originates from a study of T cell responses to AZD1222 COVID-19 vaccine. Whole-study findings and limits: Repertoire samples came only from after the peak T cell response. Spike-specific TCR breadth and depth rose after two AZD1222 doses. Distributed over spike, vaccine-associated CD4 TCRs predominated at 160-218 and 743-854. Donor demographics were predominantly white British with a female majority; clonal diversity may be underestimated.

Turning to this clone: Its antigen is currently unknown.

Assay: immunoSEQ multiplex PCR; the TCRdb copy retains only in-frame clones and omits some. The sample lists 84,000 or so clones, roughly 86% occurring once. Germline assignment: CDR1 LNHNV and CDR2 YYDKDF (reference sequence). V gave up 0 bases and J gave up 1 base, with 7 bases separating them. The CDR3 runs 14 residues. The chain links TRBV15 to TRBJ2-7; weak D call: TRBD1 (5 bases). The material was peripheral blood, obtained on day 0 of MenACWY control vaccination. This receptor was obtained from an adult in good health. CDR3 nucleotides: TGTGCCACCAGCAGAGATCCAGGGTCCTACGAGCAGTACTTC. It encodes CATSRDPGSYEQYF.